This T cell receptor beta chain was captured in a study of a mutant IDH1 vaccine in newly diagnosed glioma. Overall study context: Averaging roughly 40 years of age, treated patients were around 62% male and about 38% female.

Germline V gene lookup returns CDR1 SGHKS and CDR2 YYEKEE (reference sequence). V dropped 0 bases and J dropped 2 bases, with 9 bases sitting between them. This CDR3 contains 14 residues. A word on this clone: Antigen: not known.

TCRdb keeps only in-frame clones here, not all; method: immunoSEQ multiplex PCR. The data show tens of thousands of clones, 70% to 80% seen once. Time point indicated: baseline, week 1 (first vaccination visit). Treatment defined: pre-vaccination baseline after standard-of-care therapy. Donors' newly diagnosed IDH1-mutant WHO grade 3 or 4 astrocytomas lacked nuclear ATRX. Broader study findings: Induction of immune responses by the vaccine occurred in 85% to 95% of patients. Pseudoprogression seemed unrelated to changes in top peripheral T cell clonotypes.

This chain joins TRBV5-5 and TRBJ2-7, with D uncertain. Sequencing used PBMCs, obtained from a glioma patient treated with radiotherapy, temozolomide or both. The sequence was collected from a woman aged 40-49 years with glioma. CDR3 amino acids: CASSLGLGTYEQYF. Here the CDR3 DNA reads TGTGCCAGCAGCTTGGGACTGGGGACCTACGAGCAGTACTTC.